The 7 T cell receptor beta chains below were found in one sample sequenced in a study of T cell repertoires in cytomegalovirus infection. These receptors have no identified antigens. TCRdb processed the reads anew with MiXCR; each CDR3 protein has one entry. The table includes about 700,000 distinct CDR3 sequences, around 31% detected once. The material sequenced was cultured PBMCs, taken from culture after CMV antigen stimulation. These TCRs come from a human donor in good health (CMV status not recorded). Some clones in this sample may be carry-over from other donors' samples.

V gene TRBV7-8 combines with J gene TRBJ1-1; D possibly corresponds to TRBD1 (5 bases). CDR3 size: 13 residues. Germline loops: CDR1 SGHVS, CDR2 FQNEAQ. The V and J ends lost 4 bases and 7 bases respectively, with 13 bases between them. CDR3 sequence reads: CASSWQGGSEAFF. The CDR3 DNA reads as TGTGCCAGCAGCTGGCAGGGAGGCAGTGAAGCTTTCTTT.

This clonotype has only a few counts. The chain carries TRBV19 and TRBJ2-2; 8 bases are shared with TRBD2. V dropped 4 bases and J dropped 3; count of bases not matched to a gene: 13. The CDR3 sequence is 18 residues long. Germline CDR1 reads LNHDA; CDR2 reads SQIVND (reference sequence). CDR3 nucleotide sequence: TGTGCCAGTAGTACCGCTCTTGGTAGCGGGACTTACACCGGGGAGCTGTTTTTT. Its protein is CASSTALGSGTYTGELFF. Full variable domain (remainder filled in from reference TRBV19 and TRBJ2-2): DGGITQSPKYLFRKEGQNVTLSCEQNLNHDAMYWYRQDPGQGLRLIYYSQIVNDFQKGDIAEGYSVSREKKESFPLTVTSAQKNPTAFYLCASSTALGSGTYTGELFFGEGSRLTVL.

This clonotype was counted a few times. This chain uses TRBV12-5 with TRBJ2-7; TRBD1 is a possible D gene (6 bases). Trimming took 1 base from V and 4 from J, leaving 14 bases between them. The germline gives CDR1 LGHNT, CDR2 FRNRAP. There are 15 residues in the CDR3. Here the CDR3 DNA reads TGTGCTAGTGGTTTGGGCGACTGGGGGCGATACGAGCAGTACTTC. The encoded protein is CASGLGDWGRYEQYF.

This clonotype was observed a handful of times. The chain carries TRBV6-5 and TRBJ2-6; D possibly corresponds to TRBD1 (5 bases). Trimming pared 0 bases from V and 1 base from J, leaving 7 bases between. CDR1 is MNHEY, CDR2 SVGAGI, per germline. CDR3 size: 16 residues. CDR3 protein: CASSYSRQSGANVLTF. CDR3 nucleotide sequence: TGTGCCAGCAGTTACTCCCGACAGTCTGGGGCCAACGTCCTGACTTTC.

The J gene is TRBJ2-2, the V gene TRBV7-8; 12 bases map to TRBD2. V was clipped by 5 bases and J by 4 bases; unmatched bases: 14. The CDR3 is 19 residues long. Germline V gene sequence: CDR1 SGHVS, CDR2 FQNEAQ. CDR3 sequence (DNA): TGTGCCAGCAGCCGAAATACAAGACTAGCGGGAGAAGGCACCGGGGAGCTGTTTTTT. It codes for CASSRNTRLAGEGTGELFF.

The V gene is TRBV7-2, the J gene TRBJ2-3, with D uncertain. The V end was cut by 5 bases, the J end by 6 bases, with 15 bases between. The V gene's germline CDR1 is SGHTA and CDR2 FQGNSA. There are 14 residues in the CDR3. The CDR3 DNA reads TGTGCCAGCAGCCGAAGCGTGGGCGAGGATACGCAGTATTTT. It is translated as CASSRSVGEDTQYF.

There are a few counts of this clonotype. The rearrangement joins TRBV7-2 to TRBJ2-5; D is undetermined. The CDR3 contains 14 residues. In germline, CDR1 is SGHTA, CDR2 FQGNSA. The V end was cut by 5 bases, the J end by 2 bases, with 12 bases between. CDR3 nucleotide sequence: TGTGCCAGCAGCCCCTACAGTACACAAGAGACCCAGTACTTC. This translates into CASSPYSTQETQYF.